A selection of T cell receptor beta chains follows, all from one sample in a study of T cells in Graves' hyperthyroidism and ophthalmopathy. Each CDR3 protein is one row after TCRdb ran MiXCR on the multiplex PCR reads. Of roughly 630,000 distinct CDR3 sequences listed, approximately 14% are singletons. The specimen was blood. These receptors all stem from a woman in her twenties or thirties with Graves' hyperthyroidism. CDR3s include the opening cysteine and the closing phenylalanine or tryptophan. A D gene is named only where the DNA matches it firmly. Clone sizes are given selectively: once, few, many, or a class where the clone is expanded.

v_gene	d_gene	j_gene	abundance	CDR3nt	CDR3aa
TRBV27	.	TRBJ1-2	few	TGTGCCAGCAGTATCCTCGGCCCGCTCACAACGGATGGCTACACCTTC	CASSILGPLTTDGYTF
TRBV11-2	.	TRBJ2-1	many	TGTGCCAGCAGGAGGGGGTTTATGGACAATGAGCAGTTCTTC	CASRRGFMDNEQFF
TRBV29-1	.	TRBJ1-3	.	TGCAGTGGGGTCTCTGGAAACACCATATATTTT	CSGVSGNTIYF
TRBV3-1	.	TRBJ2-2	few	TGTGCCACCTTGGGACGAAACACCGGGGAGCTGCTTTTT	CATLGRNTGELLF
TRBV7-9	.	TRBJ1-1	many	TGTGCCAGCAGCTTAGCCGGCTTGAACACTGAAGCTTTCTTT	CASSLAGLNTEAFF
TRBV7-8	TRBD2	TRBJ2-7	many	TGTGCCAGCAGCTCCGGGACTAGCGGGACCGTGCTATCCTACGAGCAGTACTTC	CASSSGTSGTVLSYEQYF
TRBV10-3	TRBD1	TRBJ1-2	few	TGTGCCATCAGTGGAGGAGAACAGGGGACCTATGGCTACACCTTC	CAISGGEQGTYGYTF
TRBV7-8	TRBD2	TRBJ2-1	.	TGTGCCAGCAGCCCAGGGACTAGCGGAAACAATCAGCAGTTCTTC	CASSPGTSGNNQQFF
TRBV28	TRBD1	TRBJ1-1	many	TGTGCCAGCAGCTTAGGACAGGGGGGCACTGAAGCTTTCTTT	CASSLGQGGTEAFF
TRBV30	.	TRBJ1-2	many	TGTGCCTGGAGTAAAGGGGCAGGAGCTAACTATGGCTACACCTTC	CAWSKGAGANYGYTF
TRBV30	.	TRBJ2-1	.	TGTGCCAACCACCATAGTCTCCGGAATGGGCAGTTCTTC	CANHHSLRNGQFF
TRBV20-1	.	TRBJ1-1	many	TGCAGTGCTACAGCGAACACTGAAGCTTTCTTT	CSATANTEAFF
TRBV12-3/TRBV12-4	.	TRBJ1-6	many	TGTGCCAGCAGTTTAGACAGTTCAAATTCACCCCTCCACTTT	CASSLDSSNSPLHF
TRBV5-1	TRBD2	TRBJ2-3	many	TGCGCCAGCAGCCTGACTAGCGGGAGGGCGGATACGCAGTATTTT	CASSLTSGRADTQYF
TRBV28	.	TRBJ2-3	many	TGTGCCAGCAGTTTGGGGGCCCCCGGAGGTACGCAGTATTTT	CASSLGAPGGTQYF
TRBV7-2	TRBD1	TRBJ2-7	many	TGTGCCAGCAGCTCAGTGGGGGAGGACAGGGGGCCTTACGAGCAGTACTTC	CASSSVGEDRGPYEQYF
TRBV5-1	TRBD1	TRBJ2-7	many	TGCGCCAGCAGCCGGGGACAGTTCTACGAGCAGTACTTC	CASSRGQFYEQYF
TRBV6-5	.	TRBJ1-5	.	TGTGCCAGCAGTTACACAAATAGCAATCAGCCCCAGCATTTT	CASSYTNSNQPQHF
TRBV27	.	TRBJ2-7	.	TGTGCCAGCAGTTTCGCTAGGGGAGCCCACGAGCAGTACTTC	CASSFARGAHEQYF
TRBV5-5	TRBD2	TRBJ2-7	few	TGTGCCACCACTACTGGGACTAGCTTCTACGAGCAGTACTTC	CATTTGTSFYEQYF
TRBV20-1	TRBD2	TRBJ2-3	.	TGCAGTGCTAGTCGTCTAGCGGGAGCAGATACGCAGTATTTT	CSASRLAGADTQYF
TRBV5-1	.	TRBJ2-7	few	TGCGCCAGCAGCTTGGGGCCAGATAACTACGAGCAGTACTTC	CASSLGPDNYEQYF
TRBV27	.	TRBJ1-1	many	TGTGCCAGCAGTGGGGGGTGGAACACTGAAGCTTTCTTT	CASSGGWNTEAFF
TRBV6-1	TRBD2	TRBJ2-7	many	TGTGCCAGCAGTGAAGCGACTAGCGGGCCCTACGAGCAGTACTTC	CASSEATSGPYEQYF
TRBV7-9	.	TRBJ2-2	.	TGTGCCAGCAGCTTAGATTCGAACACCGGGGAGCTGTTTTTT	CASSLDSNTGELFF
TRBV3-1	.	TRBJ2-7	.	TGTGCCAGCAGCCAAGGGCTGTTAGCGGATTACGAGCAGTACTTC	CASSQGLLADYEQYF
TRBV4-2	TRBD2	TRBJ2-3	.	TGTGCCAGCAGCCAAGATCGACTAGCGGGAGTAAGCACAGATACGCAGTATTTT	CASSQDRLAGVSTDTQYF
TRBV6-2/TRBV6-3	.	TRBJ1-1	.	TGTGCCAGCACGCCCCGGCCGGGCAGCACTGAAGCTTTCTTT	CASTPRPGSTEAFF
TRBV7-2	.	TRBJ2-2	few	TGTGCCAGCAGCTGGGCCTCCGGGCAAAGAACCGGGGAGCTGTTTTTT	CASSWASGQRTGELFF
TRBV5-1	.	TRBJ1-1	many	TGCGCCAGCAGCTTGGGGGGGGCAGGGAACACTGAAGCTTTCTTT	CASSLGGAGNTEAFF
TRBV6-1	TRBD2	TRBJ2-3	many	TGTGCCAGCAGGCCCGGACTAGCCCCACTTAGGGATACGCAGTATTTT	CASRPGLAPLRDTQYF
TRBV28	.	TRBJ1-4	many	TGTGCCAGCAGCAAAGGGGATTCTGAAAAACTGTTTTTT	CASSKGDSEKLFF
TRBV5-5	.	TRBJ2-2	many	TGTGCCAGCAGCCCGTGGTACGAGGACACCGGGGAGCTGTTTTTT	CASSPWYEDTGELFF
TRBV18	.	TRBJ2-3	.	TGTGCCAGCTCACCCCTATTGGACAGCCGAAGCACAGATACGCAGTATTTT	CASSPLLDSRSTDTQYF
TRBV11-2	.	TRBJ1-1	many	TGTGCCAGCAGCTACCGGGGGTCGAACACTGAAGCTTTCTTT	CASSYRGSNTEAFF
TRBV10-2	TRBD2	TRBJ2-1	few	TGCGCCAGCACCCGACTTATCACTAGCGGGAAGAATGAGCAGTTCTTC	CASTRLITSGKNEQFF
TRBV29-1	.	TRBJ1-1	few	TGCAGCGTTCCGGGGAACACTGAAGCTTTCTTT	CSVPGNTEAFF
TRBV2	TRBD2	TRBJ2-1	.	TGTGCCAGCAGTGAGACTAGCGGGAGTTTAAATGAGCAGTTCTTC	CASSETSGSLNEQFF